This paragraph covers one T cell receptor beta chain sequence. The data were obtained in a study of CD8 T cells in Susac syndrome. RNA, at about 0.45 to 1 ug, was reverse transcribed with random hexamers. Across 54 Vbeta and 13 Jbeta, TCR beta CDR3 was amplified with immunoSEQ multiplex PCR. TCRdb passed the immunoSEQ multiplex PCR reads through MiXCR, listing each CDR3 protein once. The sample consists of roughly 80,000 distinct CDR3 sequences, around 94% of them appearing once. CDR1 KGHDR and CDR2 SFDVKD come from the germline V gene. The CDR3 is 17 residues long. J gave up 6 bases and V 3 bases, and 10 bases lay outside the gene matches.

The sample consisted of CD8+ T cells from PBMCs. This receptor was obtained from a human donor in good health. This chain uses TRBV24-1 with TRBJ2-1; 10 bases are shared with TRBD2. In DNA, the CDR3 is TGTGCCACCAGTGATGCTCCTAGCGGGAGCGTTAGCAATGAGCAGTTCTTC. Residues: CATSDAPSGSVSNEQFF.